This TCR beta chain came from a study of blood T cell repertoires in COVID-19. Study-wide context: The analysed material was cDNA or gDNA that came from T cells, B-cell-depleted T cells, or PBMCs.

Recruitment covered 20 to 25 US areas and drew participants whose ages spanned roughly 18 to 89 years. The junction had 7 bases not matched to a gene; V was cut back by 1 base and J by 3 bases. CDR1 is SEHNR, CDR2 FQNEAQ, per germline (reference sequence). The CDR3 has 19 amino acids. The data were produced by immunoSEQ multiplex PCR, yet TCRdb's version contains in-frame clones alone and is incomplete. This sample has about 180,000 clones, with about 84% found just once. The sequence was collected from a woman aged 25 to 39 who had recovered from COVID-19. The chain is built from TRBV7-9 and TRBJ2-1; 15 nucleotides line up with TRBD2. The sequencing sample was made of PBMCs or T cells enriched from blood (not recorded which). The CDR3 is CASSLVGLAGGSGYNEQFF. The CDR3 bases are TGTGCCAGCAGCTTAGTCGGACTAGCGGGAGGGTCTGGCTACAATGAGCAGTTCTTC. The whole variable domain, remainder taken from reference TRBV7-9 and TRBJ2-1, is DTGVSQNPRHKITKRGQNVTFRCDPISEHNRLYWYRQTLGQGPEFLTYFQNEAQLEKSRLLSDRFSAERPKGSFSTLEIQRTEQGDSAMYLCASSLVGLAGGSGYNEQFFGPGTRLTVL.